This T cell receptor (beta chain) was captured by sequencing in a study of blood T cells in healthy people across ages. PCR was performed a second time for about 7 to 11 cycles using a sample-barcoded 5' primer and a J-beta primer mix. All cDNA molecules were each tagged by a template-switch adaptor with 12 random nucleotides. MiXCR was run by TCRdb on the 5' RACE reads, yielding one entry per CDR3 protein. Altogether over a million distinct CDR3 sequences are present, more than 40% being singletons, with the ten largest covering approximately 20%. Sequenced sample: blood. The TCR originated in a woman aged 60-75 years in good health.

In DNA, the CDR3 is TGCAGCGTTGAAGGTGGCCTCGGGATTGGGGCCGGGGAGCTGTTTTTT. Protein product: CSVEGGLGIGAGELFF. The V and J genes are TRBV29-1 and TRBJ2-2, with TRBD2 as a possible D gene (5 bases). Trimming pared 1 base from V and 6 bases from J, leaving 18 bases between. This CDR3 is built from 16 residues. In germline, CDR1 is SQVTM, CDR2 ANQGSEA.